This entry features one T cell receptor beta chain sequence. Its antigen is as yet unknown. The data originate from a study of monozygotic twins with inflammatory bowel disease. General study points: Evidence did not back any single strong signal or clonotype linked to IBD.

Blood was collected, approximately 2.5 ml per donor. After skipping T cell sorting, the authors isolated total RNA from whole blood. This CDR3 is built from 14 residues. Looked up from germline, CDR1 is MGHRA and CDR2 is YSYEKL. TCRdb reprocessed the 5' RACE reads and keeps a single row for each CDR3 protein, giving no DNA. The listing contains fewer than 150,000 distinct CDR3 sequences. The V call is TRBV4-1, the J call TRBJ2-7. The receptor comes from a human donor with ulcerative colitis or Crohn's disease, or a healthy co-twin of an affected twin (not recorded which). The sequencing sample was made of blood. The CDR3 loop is CASSQDHRSYEQYF.